The rows below give T cell receptor beta chains drawn from one sample of a study of Graves' ophthalmopathy and Graves' hyperthyroidism. TCRdb used MiXCR to reprocess the multiplex PCR reads, holding one entry per CDR3 protein. The table records about 400,000 distinct CDR3 sequences, less than 20% of them present only once. The sequenced sample was peripheral blood. These TCRs come from a woman aged 18 to 35 with stable Graves' hyperthyroidism. The CDR3 runs from the conserved cysteine through the conserved F or W. The order of the fields is clone size, J gene, V gene, D gene, CDR3 protein, CDR3 DNA. A D gene is named only where the DNA matches it firmly. Size values are once, few and many counts, or a class for expanded clones, and some rows have none.

many | TRBJ1-1 | TRBV6-1 | NA | CASREQLTNTEAFF | TGTGCCAGCAGGGAACAGTTAACGAACACTGAAGCTTTCTTT
NA | TRBJ1-1 | TRBV12-3/TRBV12-4 | NA | CASRHSITEAFF | TGTGCCAGCAGACATAGCATTACTGAAGCTTTCTTT
once | TRBJ1-1 | TRBV7-3 | TRBD1 | CASSPVRGQGTEAFF | TGTGCCAGCAGCCCTGTGAGGGGGCAGGGCACTGAAGCTTTCTTT
many | TRBJ2-7 | TRBV20-1 | TRBD1 | CSASLPGTGGQYF | TGCAGTGCTAGCCTCCCCGGGACAGGCGGGCAGTACTTC
many | TRBJ1-2 | TRBV12-3/TRBV12-4 | NA | CASSSQAPYYGYTF | TGTGCCAGCAGTTCTCAGGCCCCTTACTATGGCTACACCTTC
many | TRBJ1-1 | TRBV20-1 | NA | CSARLRTGMNTEAFF | TGCAGTGCTAGACTAAGAACAGGGATGAACACTGAAGCTTTCTTT
many | TRBJ2-7 | TRBV6-2/TRBV6-3 | TRBD1 | CASKPGTGLRGVFYEQYF | TGTGCCAGCAAACCCGGGACAGGGCTCCGGGGGGTGTTCTACGAGCAGTACTTC
NA | TRBJ1-2 | TRBV5-1 | NA | CASSPRGTELRYGYTF | TGCGCCAGCAGCCCTCGAGGAACAGAGCTCCGCTATGGCTACACCTTC
many | TRBJ1-6 | TRBV18 | NA | CASSPGGHPAYDLHF | TGTGCCAGCTCACCAGGGGGCCATCCTGCCTACGATCTCCACTTT
NA | TRBJ2-5 | TRBV6-5 | NA | CASSYRVSSETQYF | TGTGCCAGCAGTTACAGGGTGTCATCAGAGACCCAGTACTTC
many | TRBJ1-2 | TRBV6-1 | NA | CASSPGETSGYTF | TGTGCCAGCAGCCCCGGCGAGACGTCCGGCTACACCTTC
many | TRBJ1-2 | TRBV19 | NA | CASTNQGLYGYTF | TGTGCCAGTACAAATCAGGGTCTCTATGGCTACACCTTC
many | TRBJ1-5 | TRBV7-6 | NA | CASSLSPNQPQHF | TGTGCCAGCAGCTTATCGCCCAATCAGCCCCAGCATTTT
NA | TRBJ2-2 | TRBV6-2/TRBV6-3 | NA | CASSYTGTSIPTGELFF | TGTGCCAGCAGTTACACCGGGACCTCGATCCCCACCGGGGAGCTGTTTTTT